The T cell receptor (beta chain) described here comes from a study of blood T cell repertoires in COVID-19. Generated by immunoSEQ multiplex PCR, the TCRdb table keeps only in-frame clones and is missing some. Altogether 88,000 or so clones are present, around 75% being singletons, with the ten largest covering more than 20%. CDR1 MDHEN and CDR2 SYDVKM come from the germline V gene. Trimming pared 6 bases from V and 6 bases from J, leaving 12 bases between. CDR3 length: 12 amino acids. The source of this sequence is a human donor in a cohort sampled during active COVID-19. The chain combines TRBV28 with TRBJ2-7; unclear D gene. What was sequenced was peripheral blood. The CDR3 loop reads CASSNPVREQYF. CDR3 nucleotides: TGTGCCAGCAGCAACCCAGTCCGCGAGCAGTACTTC.